This T cell receptor beta chain was sequenced in a study of shared clonotypes between healthy human individuals. This clone has a handful of counts. As yet, its antigen is unknown. The assay was immunoSEQ multiplex PCR, and TCRdb's table has in-frame clones only and misses some. The sample gives about 2.1 million clones, 93% of which show up once; over 1.5% is in the top ten. Study conclusions and caveats: In contrast to clonotypes shared by all four donors, non-shared clonotypes had lower generation probabilities.

Naive CD8 cells comprised CD45RO-negative, CCR7-positively selected cells, excluding terminally differentiated effector memory CD45RA+ cells. The CDR3 sequence is 13 residues long. CDR1 and CDR2 (germline): LGHNA, YSLEER. Deletions cut 0 bases from V and 4 bases from J, with 4 bases between. The chain employs TRBV4-3 and TRBJ1-5; the D is unclear. Sequenced: naive CD8+ T cells from PBMCs. This clonotype was obtained from a man younger than 35 in good health. Some clones in this sample may be carry-over from other donors' samples. CDR3 amino acids: CASSQDRNQPQHF. The CDR3 DNA reads TGCGCCAGCAGCCAAGACAGGAATCAGCCCCAGCATTTT.